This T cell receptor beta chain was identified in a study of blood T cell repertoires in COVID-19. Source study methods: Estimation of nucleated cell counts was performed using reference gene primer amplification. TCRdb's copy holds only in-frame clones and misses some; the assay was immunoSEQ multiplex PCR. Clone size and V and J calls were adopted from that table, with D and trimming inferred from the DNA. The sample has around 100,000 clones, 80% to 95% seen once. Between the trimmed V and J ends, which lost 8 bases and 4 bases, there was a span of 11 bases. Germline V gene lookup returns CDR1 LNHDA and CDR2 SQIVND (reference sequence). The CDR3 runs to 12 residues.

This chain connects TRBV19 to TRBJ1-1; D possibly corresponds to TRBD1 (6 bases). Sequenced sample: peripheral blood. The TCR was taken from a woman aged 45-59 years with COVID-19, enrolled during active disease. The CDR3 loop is CASRAGATEAFF. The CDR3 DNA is TGTGCCAGTCGGGCAGGGGCCACTGAAGCTTTCTTT.